This record covers a single T cell receptor (beta chain). Its matching antigen is unknown. These data originate in a study of response to subunit inactivated influenza vaccine. Study results and caveats: Authors suggested each seasonal influenza vaccination recruits few new T cells.

TCRdb re-called the RT-PCR reads with MiXCR, one entry per CDR3 protein. Of 800,000 or so distinct CDR3 sequences listed, approximately 21% were seen once; the top ten hold 10% to 13%. The CDR3 has 12 amino acids. J is TRBJ1-6 and V is TRBV21-1. TRBV21-1 is annotated as a pseudogene. The sample in question was PBMCs from blood, obtained about 5 days after vaccination. This sequence originates from a middle-aged man who received an inactivated influenza vaccine. CDR3 protein: CASSEGTSPLHF. DNA for the CDR3: TGTGCCAGCAGCGAAGGAACTTCACCCCTCCACTTT.